Below, 23 T cell receptor beta chains from the same sample are listed, as sequenced in a study of T-cell reconstitution after alpha-beta-depleted transplantation in children. The authors prepared the TCRbeta library with unique molecular identifiers. TCRdb fed the PCR reads into MiXCR, producing one record per CDR3 protein. The sample comprises some 78,000 distinct CDR3 sequences, 12% to 15% of which are singletons, and about 25% rests with the top ten. The source material was PBMCs, mostly from graft donor cells, sampled 180 days after TCRalphabeta/CD19-depleted stem cell transplant. Receptor source: a male patient aged 2 to 9 who had a stem cell transplant for acute lymphoblastic leukemia, so the T cells may come from the graft donor.

Within the sample, this clonotype is medium-sized. The chain employs TRBV5-1 and TRBJ1-2; TRBD1 might be the D (6 bases). Germline values: CDR1 SGHRS, CDR2 YFSETQ. The V gene lost 0 bases and the J gene lost 4 bases, with 13 bases spanning the gap. The CDR3 covers 15 residues. The DNA for the CDR3 is TGCGCCAGCAGCTTGGAGTGGGGACACCGCTATGGCTACACCTTC. This sequence encodes CASSLEWGHRYGYTF.

The chain links TRBV28 to TRBJ1-2; a possible D gene is TRBD1 (5 bases). The CDR3 is made up of 13 amino acids. Germline V gene data show CDR1 as MDHEN and CDR2 as SYDVKM. The V and J ends lost 7 bases and 5 bases respectively, with 14 bases between them. CDR3 in DNA: TGTGCCAGCACCTCCAGGGCATCATATGGCTACACCTTC. Amino acid sequence: CASTSRASYGYTF.

This clonotype was counted only a few times. The chain employs TRBV7-9 and TRBJ1-4, with D unresolved. CDR1 is SEHNR and CDR2 is FQNEAQ in the germline V gene (reference sequence). This CDR3 comprises 13 residues. V was cut by 7 bases and J by 4 bases, with 10 bases left in between. This CDR3 is CASNSGLNEKLFF. In DNA, the CDR3 is TGTGCCAGCAACTCGGGTCTTAATGAAAAACTGTTTTTT.

This chain connects TRBV5-1 to TRBJ2-2; 14 bases align to TRBD2. V was pared by 4 bases and J by 4 bases, with 6 bases of the junction left unmatched. The germline V gene has CDR1 SGHRS and CDR2 YFSETQ. This CDR3 is 17 amino acids long. The CDR3 nucleotides are TGCGCCAGCAGCGCGGGACTAGCGGGGGTTGTCACCGGGGAGCTGTTTTTT. Its translation: CASSAGLAGVVTGELFF.

The V call is TRBV4-1, the J call TRBJ1-1; D is unresolved. Trimming cost V 1 base and J 3 bases, with 18 bases left between them. Germline CDR1 is MGHRA and CDR2 is YSYEKL. This CDR3 is built from 17 residues. The CDR3 nucleotides read TGCGCCAGCAGCCAAGTCCCTGTGGGCAGTCGGGACACTGAAGCTTTCTTT. It codes for CASSQVPVGSRDTEAFF.

This sequence joins TRBV18 and TRBJ2-5; D is unclear. V was trimmed by 7 bases and J by 3 bases, leaving 6 bases between them. Per germline, CDR1 KGHSH and CDR2 LQKENI. This CDR3 spans 11 amino acids. Here the CDR3 DNA reads TGTGCCAGCTGGGGTGAAGAGACCCAGTACTTC. Its protein is CASWGEETQYF. The full variable domain, in which reference TRBV18 and TRBJ2-5 provide the parts outside the CDR3, is NAGVMQNPRHLVRRRGQEARLRCSPMKGHSHVYWYRQLPEEGLKFMVYLQKENIIDESGMPKERFSAEFPKEGPSILRIQQVVRGDSAAYFCASWGEETQYFGPGTRLLVL.

This clonotype came up a few times. This chain links TRBV20-1 with TRBJ2-4; 7 bases agree with TRBD1. V trimming: 3 bases; J trimming: 8 bases; junction bases outside the gene matches: 10. This CDR3 comprises 14 residues. Germline values: CDR1 DFQATT, CDR2 SNEGSKA (reference sequence). The CDR3 reads CSASRDRSSYIQYF. The DNA for the CDR3 is TGCAGTGCTAGTCGGGACAGATCGAGTTACATTCAGTACTTC.

The V gene is TRBV20-1, the J gene TRBJ2-1, with unresolved D. The CDR3 spans 14 residues. Between the trimmed V and J ends, which lost 6 bases and 5 bases, there was a span of 17 bases. Germline V gives CDR1 DFQATT, CDR2 SNEGSKA (reference sequence). The CDR3 spells CSARDRINNNEQFF. The CDR3 region has the DNA TGCAGTGCCCGCGACCGGATAAATAACAATGAGCAGTTCTTC.

J is TRBJ2-3 and V is TRBV20-1, with D uncertain. The CDR3 covers 13 residues. V was trimmed by 5 bases and J by 7 bases, leaving 16 bases between them. CDR1 DFQATT and CDR2 SNEGSKA come from the germline V gene (reference sequence). In nucleotides, the CDR3 is TGCAGTGCTGGCAGGCCTGACGCTTATACGCAGTATTTT. It translates to CSAGRPDAYTQYF.

J is TRBJ1-1 and V is TRBV6-2 or TRBV6-3, with 10 positions matching TRBD1. Germline V gives CDR1 MNHEY, CDR2 SVGEGT. The V segment lost 6 bases and the J segment 4 bases; nucleotides outside the gene matches: 11. The CDR3 sequence is 16 residues long. The CDR3 spells CASSRYFGTGVTEAFF. The CDR3, as DNA: TGTGCCAGCAGCCGATACTTTGGGACAGGGGTCACTGAAGCTTTCTTT.

This clonotype has only a few counts. The chain couples TRBV9 to TRBJ2-1, with D perhaps matching TRBD2 (6 bases). The CDR3 spans 15 residues. Germline CDR1 and CDR2: SGDLS and YYNGEE. V gave up 4 bases and J gave up 6 bases, with 17 bases separating them. The CDR3 DNA reads TGTGCCAGCAGCCCTCGACCGGGACTCCTCAATGAGCAGTTCTTC. Translating gives CASSPRPGLLNEQFF.

V is TRBV7-9 and J is TRBJ2-3; 9 bases fit TRBD1. Looked up from germline, CDR1 is SEHNR and CDR2 is FQNEAQ (reference sequence). With 11 bases clipped from V and 0 bases from J, the junction kept 6 bases outside the gene matches. This CDR3 has 14 amino acids. The CDR3 sequence: CAGHRGPSTDTQYF. As DNA, the CDR3 is TGTGCCGGTCACAGGGGGCCGAGCACAGATACGCAGTATTTT.

There are a few counts of this clonotype. The chain uses TRBV5-1 and TRBJ2-3; a possible D gene is TRBD2 (6 bases). The CDR3 extends over 13 amino acids. The germline V and J ends were trimmed by 2 bases and 4 bases, with 8 bases remaining between them. Germline V gene sequence: CDR1 SGHRS, CDR2 YFSETQ. The CDR3 loop reads CASSFRGSDTQYF. The CDR3 nucleotides are TGCGCCAGCAGCTTCCGGGGGTCAGATACGCAGTATTTT.

This clonotype was counted only a few times. The chain couples TRBV20-1 to TRBJ2-5; 10 positions agree with TRBD1. Germline CDR1 and CDR2: DFQATT and SNEGSKA (reference sequence). Unmatched junction bases numbered 7, after V lost 5 bases and J lost 1 base. This CDR3 has 15 residues. The CDR3 DNA sequence: TGCAGTGCTGCAAGACAGGGGGCCCTCCAAGAGACCCAGTACTTC. This encodes CSAARQGALQETQYF.

V is TRBV20-1 and J is TRBJ1-2; the D gene is possibly TRBD1 (6 bases). Trimming left V 6 bases short and J 0 bases short, with 11 bases between. Germline values: CDR1 DFQATT, CDR2 SNEGSKA (reference sequence). The CDR3 loop spans 13 amino acids. CDR3: CSATQGANYGYTF. Written as DNA, the CDR3 is TGCAGTGCCACACAGGGCGCTAACTATGGCTACACCTTC.

The genes are TRBV20-1 and TRBJ1-1; TRBD1 is a possible D gene (5 bases). Per the germline V gene, CDR1 is DFQATT and CDR2 is SNEGSKA (reference sequence). This CDR3 is built from 11 residues. The CDR3 coding sequence is TGCAGCCCGGGGGGAGGGACTGAAGCTTTCTTT. Its translation is CSPGGGTEAFF.

In this sample, this clonotype turned up a few times. V and J are TRBV20-1 and TRBJ2-5; D is perhaps TRBD1 (5 bases). The CDR3 runs 12 residues. Germline V CDR1 and CDR2: DFQATT, SNEGSKA (reference sequence). V was cut by 5 bases and J by 5 bases, with 12 bases left in between. Here the CDR3 DNA reads TGCAGTGCTCGGACACCTTCGGAGACCCAGTACTTC. It codes for CSARTPSETQYF.

This clonotype came up a few times. The chain combines TRBV20-1 with TRBJ2-2; D is undetermined. This CDR3 spans 14 amino acids. Germline values: CDR1 DFQATT, CDR2 SNEGSKA (reference sequence). Deletions cut 4 bases from V and 3 bases from J, with 12 bases between. The CDR3 region has the DNA TGCAGTGCTACAGACATATTCGACACCGGGGAGCTGTTTTTT. Translating gives CSATDIFDTGELFF.

The chain is built from TRBV18 and TRBJ1-2; D uncertain. This CDR3 is 15 amino acids long. Germline CDR1 reads KGHSH; CDR2 reads LQKENI. V lost 6 bases, J lost 4 bases, and 18 bases lay in between. CDR3: CASSISESFSYGYTF. DNA of the CDR3: TGTGCCAGCTCGATCTCAGAGAGTTTTTCCTATGGCTACACCTTC.

This clonotype has a handful of counts. The genes are TRBV3-1 and TRBJ2-5, with D unclear. Germline CDR1 is LGHDT and CDR2 is YNNKEL (reference sequence). CDR3 length equals 16 residues. The V gene lost 3 bases and the J gene lost 5 bases, with 19 bases spanning the gap. In DNA, the CDR3 is TGTGCCAGCAGCCAGCGTTGCCTACTGCAAAGGGAGACCCAGTACTTC. This encodes CASSQRCLLQRETQYF.

J is TRBJ2-5 and V is TRBV27, with 8 nucleotides matching TRBD1. The germline V gene has CDR1 MNHEY and CDR2 SMNVEV (reference sequence). The CDR3 contains 14 residues. V trimming: 3 bases; J trimming: 2 bases; junction bases outside the gene matches: 2. The CDR3 DNA reads TGTGCCAGCAGTTTCACAGGGGGTCAAGAGACCCAGTACTTC. Its protein product is CASSFTGGQETQYF.

Ten or more counts support this clonotype. The chain combines TRBV7-2 with TRBJ1-5; D is uncertain. The ends were cut back, 6 bases at V and 4 bases at J, with 10 bases in the middle. This CDR3 comprises 13 residues. Germline V gene lookup returns CDR1 SGHTA and CDR2 FQGNSA. The CDR3 coding sequence is TGTGCCAGCAGTCTCGGTCTTAATCAGCCCCAGCATTTT. This encodes CASSLGLNQPQHF.

This rearrangement joins TRBV12-3 or TRBV12-4 to TRBJ1-2; D is undetermined. Trimming left V 6 bases short and J 4 bases short, with 15 bases between. The CDR3 has 14 amino acids. CDR3 bases: TGTGCCAGCAGAGGGCCGGACGGCCTCTATGGCTACACCTTC. Translating gives CASRGPDGLYGYTF.